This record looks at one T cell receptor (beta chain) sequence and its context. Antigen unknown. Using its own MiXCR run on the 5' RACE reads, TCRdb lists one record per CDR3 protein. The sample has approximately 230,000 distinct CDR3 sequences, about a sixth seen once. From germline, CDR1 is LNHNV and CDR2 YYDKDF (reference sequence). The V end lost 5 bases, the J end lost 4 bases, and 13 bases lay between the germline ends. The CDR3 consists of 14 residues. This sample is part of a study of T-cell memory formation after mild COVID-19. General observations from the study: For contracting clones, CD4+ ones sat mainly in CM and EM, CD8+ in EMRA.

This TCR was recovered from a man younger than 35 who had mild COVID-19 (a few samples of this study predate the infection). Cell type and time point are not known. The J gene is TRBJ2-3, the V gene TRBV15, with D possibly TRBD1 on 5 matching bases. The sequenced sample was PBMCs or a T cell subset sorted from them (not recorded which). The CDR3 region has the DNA TGTGCCACCAGCCCCCCGGCCAGGGCAGATACGCAGTATTTT. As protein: CATSPPARADTQYF.